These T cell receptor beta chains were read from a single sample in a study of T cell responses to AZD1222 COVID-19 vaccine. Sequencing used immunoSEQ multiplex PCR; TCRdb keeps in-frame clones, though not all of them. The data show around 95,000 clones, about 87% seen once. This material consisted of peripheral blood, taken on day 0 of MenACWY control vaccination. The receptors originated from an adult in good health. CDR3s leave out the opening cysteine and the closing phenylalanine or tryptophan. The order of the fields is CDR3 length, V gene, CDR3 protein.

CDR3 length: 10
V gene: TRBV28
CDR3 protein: ASSDWRGEQF

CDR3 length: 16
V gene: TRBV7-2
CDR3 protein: ASSSGTSGRLTPYEQY

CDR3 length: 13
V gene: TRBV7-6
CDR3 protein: ASSLRRGGTDTQY

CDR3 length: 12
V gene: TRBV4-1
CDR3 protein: ASSPLFGGTEAF

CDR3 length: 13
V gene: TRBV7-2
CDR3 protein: ASSLWSQRGGELF

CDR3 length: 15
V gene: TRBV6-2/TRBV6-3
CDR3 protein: ASSYSAGVLDTGELF

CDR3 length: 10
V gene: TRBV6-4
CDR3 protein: ASSGAGNEAF

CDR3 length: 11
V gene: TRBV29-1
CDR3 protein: SVPGQDNYGYT

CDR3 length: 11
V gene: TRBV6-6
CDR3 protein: ASSPRATYEQY

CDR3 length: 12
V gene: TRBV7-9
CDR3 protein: ASSFEGTNEKLF

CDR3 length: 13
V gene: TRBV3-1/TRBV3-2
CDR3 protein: ASSERTAGTYEQY

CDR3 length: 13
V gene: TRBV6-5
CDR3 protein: ASRGTRVGLLEQY

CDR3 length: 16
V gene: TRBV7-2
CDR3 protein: ASSLRSPGLRDTDTQY

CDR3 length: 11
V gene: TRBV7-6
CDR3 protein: ASSSRVSYEQY

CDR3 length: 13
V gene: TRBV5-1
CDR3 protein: ASSLDGGSGNTIY

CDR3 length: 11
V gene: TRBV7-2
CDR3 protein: ASSLGKNTEAF

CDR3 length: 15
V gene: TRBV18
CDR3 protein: ASSPPKGGGPSYEQY

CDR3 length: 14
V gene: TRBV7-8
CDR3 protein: ASSARRDRVADTQY

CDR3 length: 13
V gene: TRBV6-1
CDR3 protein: ASSRMTGREDTQY

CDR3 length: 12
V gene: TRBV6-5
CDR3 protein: ASQAGRYNNEQF

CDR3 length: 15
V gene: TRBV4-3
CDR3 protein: ASSQDSGQGGSYEQY

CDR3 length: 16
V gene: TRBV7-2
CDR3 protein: ASSPVLSSHLVGDTQY